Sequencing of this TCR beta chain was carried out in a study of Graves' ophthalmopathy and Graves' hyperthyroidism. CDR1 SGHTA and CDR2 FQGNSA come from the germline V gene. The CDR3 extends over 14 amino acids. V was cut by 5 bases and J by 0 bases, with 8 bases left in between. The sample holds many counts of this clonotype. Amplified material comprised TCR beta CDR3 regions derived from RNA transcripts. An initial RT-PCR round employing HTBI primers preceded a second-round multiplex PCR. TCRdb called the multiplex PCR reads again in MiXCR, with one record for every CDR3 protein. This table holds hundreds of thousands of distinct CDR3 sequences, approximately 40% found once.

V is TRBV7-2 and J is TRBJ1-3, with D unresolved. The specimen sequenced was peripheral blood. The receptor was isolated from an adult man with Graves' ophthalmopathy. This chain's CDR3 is CASSPLDSGNTIYF. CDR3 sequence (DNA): TGTGCCAGCAGCCCCCTAGACTCTGGAAACACCATATATTTT.